This T cell receptor beta chain was identified in a study of preoperative IRX-2 immunotherapy in early breast cancer. Treatment given: preoperative locoregional IRX-2 cytokine immunotherapy. Preoperative locoregional IRX-2 cytokine immunotherapy was tested in the phase Ib source study. Only in-frame clones appear in the TCRdb table, and some are missing; sequencing was by immunoSEQ multiplex PCR. The table includes around 25,000 clones, roughly 90% detected once. This CDR3 is built from 15 residues. The germline gives CDR1 SNHLY, CDR2 FYNNEI. V was pared by 6 bases and J by 6 bases, with 4 bases of the junction left unmatched.

The input for sequencing was tumor tissue, taken after IRX-2 immunotherapy. The sequence came from a human donor with breast cancer. The chain couples TRBV2 to TRBJ2-2, with TRBD2 matching over 13 bases. As DNA, the CDR3 is TGTGCCAGCAGGAGGACTAGCGGGGGATCCGGGGAGCTGTTTTTT. It codes for CASRRTSGGSGELFF.